This T cell receptor (beta chain) was observed in a study of T cells in Graves' hyperthyroidism and ophthalmopathy (dated by TCRdb to between 2017 and 2020). As for the study more broadly: Peripheral blood was collected at initial diagnosis, before any treatment. TCR V-J signatures able to tell the groups apart were searched for in a discovery cohort of some 100 patients, of whom approximately 40 had Graves' ophthalmopathy and 57 had stable Graves' hyperthyroidism. Whether ophthalmopathy could be predicted prospectively was tested in an independent validation cohort made up of 18 to 20 hyperthyroidism patients plus 17 patients who later progressed to ophthalmopathy. For training and testing, the 95 to 100 patients in the discovery cohort were randomly divided in a 7:3 ratio. Thyroid tissue and blood T-cell repertoires from six Graves' hyperthyroidism patients were also compared in the study. Once sampling was done, hyperthyroidism patients were given methimazole at a starting dose of 30 mg daily, whereas ophthalmopathy patients were given high-dose intravenous methylprednisolone. The paper reports TCR Vbeta CDR3 sequencing of 140 or so peripheral blood samples: 43 ophthalmopathy, under 85 hyperthyroidism and around 17 progressor patients. Results the study describes overall, beyond this receptor: Ophthalmopathy was separated from stable hyperthyroidism by a 13 V-J signature model, with just over 85% sensitivity and about 81% specificity obtained in cross-validation and 80%/75% obtained in testing. During validation, the model predicted progression to ophthalmopathy a median of approximately six months ahead of onset, with more than 55% sensitivity and about 75% specificity. Most expanded thyroid clonotypes (frequency above 0.001) were also detected in blood, a finding suggesting that blood repertoires may reflect thyroid immune responses. Sample size was not statistically predetermined, and blinding of investigators to group allocation was not performed.

Its CDR3 holds 16 amino acids, cysteine through phenylalanine. The sequence is cut down to CDR3 DNA, 48 bases in frame from base 1. CDR1 and CDR2 (SQVTM, ANQGSEA) derive from the germline V gene. After removal of 6 bases from V and 0 bases from J, the junction retains 8 bases not matched to a gene. In the ophthalmopathy patients, disease was moderately to severely active, with a Clinical Activity Score of 3 or more, a NOSPECS grade of 4 or more, and a duration of less than 3 months. Exclusion was applied to patients with uncontrolled infections, other autoimmune diseases, pregnancy or lactation. Diagnoses were established on the basis of clinical symptoms, serum thyroxine and TRAb, thyroid ultrasound, and orbital computed tomography. Ficoll-Paque density gradient centrifugation was used to isolate PBMCs from 10 ml of fresh peripheral blood. Total RNA was extracted with Trizol reagent, and quality was checked on an Agilent 2100 Bioanalyzer.

A note on this clonotype: Its specific antigen is unknown. It has no much larger one-base neighbor in the sample; base qualities were not kept.

Amplification of TCR beta CDR3 regions was carried out from RNA transcripts. The first round of RT-PCR for the TCR CDR3 was performed with the HTBI primer set and the Qiagen OneStep RT-PCR kit. The libraries were constructed in a second round of multiplex PCR and then size-selected and purified. Sequencing of the libraries was done on an Illumina HiSeq2000 using paired-end 100 bp reads. On the authors' methods: Raw data were processed with SOAPnuke, discarding reads with adapters, uncalled bases, mean Phred below 15, or no exact constant-primer or identifier match. COPE v1.2.5 was used to merge high-quality paired reads, and clonotypes were defined as unique nucleotide sequences. Clonotypes were aligned to IMGT TRBV, TRBD and TRBJ reference segments using MiTCR v1.1. Only V-J combinations with frequency above 0.0001, covering about 99% of repertoires, were analysed. A TCS score was defined as the ratio of F50 (clonal expansion) to E x V (chaos), with BLOSUM62-based TCRdist applied between CDR3 peptides within each V-J. Welch's t-statistics and random forest reduced 514 V-J features to 10 to 15, which were used in a naive Bayes classifier (R e1071). The public reads were reanalyzed by TCRdb: fastp trimming at Q25, MiXCR alignment, in-frame beta chains only. Each CDR3 protein appears once, grouped with its most common genes and DNA. The V and J calls here are based on TCRdb, not the publication. For this sample there are more than 300,000 distinct CDR3 sequences; approximately 17% appear just once. The ten largest account for 35% to 50% of the sample.

The rearranged chain carries TRBV29-1 and TRBJ2-6, with 7 middle bases fitting TRBD1. The receptor's source is a man younger than 35 with Graves' ophthalmopathy. Source material: blood. The CDR3 here reads CSVRDSKSSGANVLTF. The sequenced DNA is TGCAGCGTCCGGGACAGCAAAAGCTCTGGGGCCAACGTCCTGACTTTC.